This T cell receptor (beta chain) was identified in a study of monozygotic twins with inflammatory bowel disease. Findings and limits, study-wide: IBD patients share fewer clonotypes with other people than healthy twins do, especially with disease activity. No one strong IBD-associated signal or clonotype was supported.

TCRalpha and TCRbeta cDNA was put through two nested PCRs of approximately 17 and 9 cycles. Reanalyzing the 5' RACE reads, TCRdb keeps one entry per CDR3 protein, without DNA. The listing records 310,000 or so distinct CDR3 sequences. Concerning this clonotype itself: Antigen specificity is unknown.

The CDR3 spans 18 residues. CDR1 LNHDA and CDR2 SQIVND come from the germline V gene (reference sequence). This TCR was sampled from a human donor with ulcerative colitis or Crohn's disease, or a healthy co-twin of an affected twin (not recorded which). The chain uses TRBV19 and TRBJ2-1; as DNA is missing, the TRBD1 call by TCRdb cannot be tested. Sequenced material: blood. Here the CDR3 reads CASSISPLGGPVYNERFF.